These T cell receptor beta chains were read from a single sample in a study of T cell changes during pregnancy in multiple sclerosis. Using immunoSEQ multiplex PCR, the repertoire was profiled, and TCRdb retains in-frame clones only, with some absent. The data hold 76,000 or so clones, with just over 90% observed a single time. The sample in question was peripheral blood, obtained in the second trimester of pregnancy. Source of these receptors: a female donor in good health, enrolled as a control in a pregnancy study. CDR3s include the opening cysteine and the closing phenylalanine or tryptophan. A D gene is named only where the DNA matches it firmly. A row's size may be missing; if present it is once, few, many or a size class.

clone_size: -; j_call: TRBJ2-3; d_call: TRBD2; v_call: TRBV7-2; cdr3_aa: CASSLAFTSGGAEVDTQYF; cdr3_nt: TGTGCCAGCAGCTTAGCATTCACTAGCGGGGGGGCTGAGGTAGATACGCAGTATTTT
clone_size: -; j_call: TRBJ1-3; d_call: -; v_call: TRBV27; cdr3_aa: CASRGAGAGNTIYF; cdr3_nt: TGTGCCAGCAGGGGGGCAGGGGCTGGAAACACCATATATTTT
clone_size: -; j_call: TRBJ2-3; d_call: -; v_call: TRBV30; cdr3_aa: CAWSVTNLRRGDTQYF; cdr3_nt: TGTGCCTGGAGTGTAACCAACCTCAGACGGGGGGATACGCAGTATTTT
clone_size: -; j_call: TRBJ1-2; d_call: TRBD1; v_call: TRBV27; cdr3_aa: CASSPPPDRALRGYTF; cdr3_nt: TGTGCCAGCAGTCCTCCGCCCGACAGGGCTCTTAGAGGCTACACCTTC
clone_size: -; j_call: TRBJ2-5; d_call: TRBD2; v_call: TRBV7-2; cdr3_aa: CASSLGPSGQETQYF; cdr3_nt: TGTGCCAGCAGCTTAGGGCCTAGCGGTCAAGAGACCCAGTACTTC
clone_size: -; j_call: TRBJ2-7; d_call: -; v_call: TRBV18; cdr3_aa: CASSRVSEQYF; cdr3_nt: TGTGCCAGCTCACGCGTTTCCGAGCAGTACTTC
clone_size: -; j_call: TRBJ1-2; d_call: TRBD1; v_call: TRBV19; cdr3_aa: CASSTPIGTGYGYTF; cdr3_nt: TGTGCCAGTAGTACCCCAATCGGGACAGGGTATGGCTACACCTTC
clone_size: -; j_call: TRBJ1-1; d_call: TRBD1; v_call: TRBV11-3; cdr3_aa: CASSLAGQGGTEAFF; cdr3_nt: TGTGCCAGCAGCTTAGCCGGACAGGGGGGAACTGAAGCTTTCTTT
clone_size: -; j_call: TRBJ1-1; d_call: TRBD1; v_call: TRBV9; cdr3_aa: CASSVGSGQGAEAFF; cdr3_nt: TGTGCCAGCAGCGTAGGGTCAGGACAGGGGGCTGAAGCTTTCTTT
clone_size: once; j_call: TRBJ2-5; d_call: TRBD2; v_call: TRBV6-5; cdr3_aa: CASSYGSLAGGETQYF; cdr3_nt: TGTGCCAGCAGTTACGGCTCCCTAGCGGGGGGGGAGACCCAGTACTTC
clone_size: -; j_call: TRBJ2-7; d_call: TRBD1; v_call: TRBV19; cdr3_aa: CASSIDGTAPNLEQYF; cdr3_nt: TGTGCCAGTAGTATAGACGGGACAGCCCCTAACCTCGAGCAGTACTTC
clone_size: -; j_call: TRBJ2-3; d_call: -; v_call: TRBV7-2; cdr3_aa: CASSLEGGSTDTQYF; cdr3_nt: TGTGCCAGCAGCTTGGAGGGGGGGAGCACAGATACGCAGTATTTT
clone_size: -; j_call: TRBJ2-7; d_call: TRBD1; v_call: TRBV30; cdr3_aa: CAWRRTGTYEQYF; cdr3_nt: TGTGCCTGGAGGAGGACAGGAACCTACGAGCAGTACTTC
clone_size: -; j_call: TRBJ2-2; d_call: TRBD1; v_call: TRBV4-3; cdr3_aa: CASSQDRGNTGELFF; cdr3_nt: TGCGCCAGCAGCCAGGACAGGGGGAACACCGGGGAGCTGTTTTTT
clone_size: -; j_call: TRBJ1-1; d_call: TRBD1; v_call: TRBV19; cdr3_aa: CASSKRTGQDPEAFF; cdr3_nt: TGTGCCAGTAGTAAACGGACAGGTCAGGATCCTGAAGCTTTCTTT
clone_size: -; j_call: TRBJ1-4; d_call: TRBD1; v_call: TRBV7-9; cdr3_aa: CASSSTGISATNEKLFF; cdr3_nt: TGTGCCAGCAGCTCGACAGGGATCAGTGCAACTAATGAAAAACTGTTTTTT
clone_size: -; j_call: TRBJ1-5; d_call: -; v_call: TRBV30; cdr3_aa: CAWNPGDSNQPQHF; cdr3_nt: TGTGCCTGGAATCCCGGAGATAGCAATCAGCCCCAGCATTTT
clone_size: -; j_call: TRBJ2-5; d_call: TRBD2; v_call: TRBV9; cdr3_aa: CASSVLAGGQETQYF; cdr3_nt: TGTGCCAGCAGCGTGCTAGCGGGGGGCCAAGAGACCCAGTACTTC
clone_size: -; j_call: TRBJ1-6; d_call: TRBD1; v_call: TRBV4-1; cdr3_aa: CASSKGGPGQRYSPLHF; cdr3_nt: TGCGCCAGCAGCAAGGGGGGACCGGGACAGCGTTATTCACCCCTCCACTTT
clone_size: few; j_call: TRBJ2-7; d_call: TRBD1; v_call: TRBV9; cdr3_aa: CASSVGRGPAYEQYF; cdr3_nt: TGTGCCAGCAGCGTCGGCAGGGGGCCCGCGTACGAGCAGTACTTC
clone_size: -; j_call: TRBJ2-1; d_call: -; v_call: TRBV19; cdr3_aa: CASAQGGGREQFF; cdr3_nt: TGTGCCAGTGCTCAGGGGGGCGGACGTGAGCAGTTCTTC
clone_size: -; j_call: TRBJ1-2; d_call: TRBD1; v_call: TRBV4-2; cdr3_aa: CASSRPDREAHGYTF; cdr3_nt: TGTGCCAGCAGCCGCCCAGACAGGGAAGCGCATGGCTACACCTTC
clone_size: -; j_call: TRBJ2-2; d_call: TRBD1; v_call: TRBV9; cdr3_aa: CASSVEGGGTGELFF; cdr3_nt: TGTGCCAGCAGCGTAGAAGGGGGCGGGACCGGGGAGCTGTTTTTT
clone_size: few; j_call: TRBJ1-1; d_call: -; v_call: TRBV30; cdr3_aa: CAWSAPFVSVPEAFF; cdr3_nt: TGTGCCTGGAGCGCACCCTTTGTCTCAGTCCCTGAAGCTTTCTTT
clone_size: -; j_call: TRBJ2-4; d_call: TRBD1; v_call: TRBV15; cdr3_aa: CATSRAGTGGNIQYF; cdr3_nt: TGTGCCACCAGCAGAGCCGGGACAGGGGGAAACATTCAGTACTTC
clone_size: -; j_call: TRBJ1-4; d_call: -; v_call: TRBV7-9; cdr3_aa: CASSAVDYNEKLFF; cdr3_nt: TGTGCCAGCAGCGCCGTCGACTACAATGAAAAACTGTTTTTT
clone_size: -; j_call: TRBJ2-7; d_call: -; v_call: TRBV11-3; cdr3_aa: CASSPKQDPGFYEQYF; cdr3_nt: TGTGCCAGCAGCCCCAAACAGGACCCTGGTTTCTACGAGCAGTACTTC
clone_size: -; j_call: TRBJ1-4; d_call: TRBD1; v_call: TRBV4-2; cdr3_aa: CASSQPNRGANEKLFF; cdr3_nt: TGTGCCAGCAGCCAACCTAACAGGGGTGCTAATGAAAAACTGTTTTTT
clone_size: -; j_call: TRBJ2-5; d_call: -; v_call: TRBV4-2; cdr3_aa: CASSRRGTGETQYF; cdr3_nt: TGTGCCAGCAGCCGACGGGGAACGGGTGAGACCCAGTACTTC
clone_size: -; j_call: TRBJ2-1; d_call: TRBD2; v_call: TRBV4-3; cdr3_aa: CASSQDRTSSYNEQFF; cdr3_nt: TGCGCCAGCAGCCAAGATCGGACTAGCTCCTACAATGAGCAGTTCTTC
clone_size: -; j_call: TRBJ2-7; d_call: TRBD1; v_call: TRBV2; cdr3_aa: CASSGDRGHEQYF; cdr3_nt: TGTGCCAGCAGTGGGGACAGGGGGCACGAGCAGTACTTC
clone_size: -; j_call: TRBJ1-5; d_call: -; v_call: TRBV25-1; cdr3_aa: CASSEGLQPQHF; cdr3_nt: TGTGCCAGCAGTGAGGGACTCCAGCCCCAGCATTTT
clone_size: once; j_call: TRBJ1-1; d_call: TRBD1; v_call: TRBV12-5; cdr3_aa: CASGPDRKNTEAFF; cdr3_nt: TGTGCTAGTGGTCCGGACAGGAAGAACACTGAAGCTTTCTTT